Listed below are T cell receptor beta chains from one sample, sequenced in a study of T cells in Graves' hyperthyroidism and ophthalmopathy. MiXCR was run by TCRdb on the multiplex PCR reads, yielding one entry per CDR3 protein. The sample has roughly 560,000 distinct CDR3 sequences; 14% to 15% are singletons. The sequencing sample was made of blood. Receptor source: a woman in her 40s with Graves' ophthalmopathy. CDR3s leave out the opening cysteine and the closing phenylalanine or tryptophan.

ASSLEDRGRYEQY	13	TRBV5-1
ASSLVSGGVAKNIQY	15	TRBV28
ASSPVGGRKNIQY	13	TRBV7-9
ASSPPDRRSYEQY	13	TRBV28
ASSPRRGAQETQY	13	TRBV5-1
VTSAYAGGEETQY	13	TRBV5-8
ASSLPDPYEQY	11	TRBV28
ASSFSGYNTEAF	12	TRBV6-5
ASSQDSGGGASYEQY	15	TRBV4-2
SVLYVWSPEAF	11	TRBV29-1
ASSLAGTASYEQY	13	TRBV5-6
ASSYSLDTEAF	11	TRBV6-5
ASKRGTGVSYEQY	13	TRBV6-2/TRBV6-3
SAQGSNTGELF	11	TRBV20-1
AWTTDYEQY	9	TRBV30
ASTDSGSGNIQY	12	TRBV6-2/TRBV6-3
ATRRQGDTGELF	12	TRBV15
ASSLVTYSPLH	11	TRBV7-2
ATSGVRDRGKRSPLH	15	TRBV24-1
ASSLSAPGVTEAF	13	TRBV5-1
ASSYAPINSPLH	12	TRBV6-5
ASSRAPGDDQPQH	13	TRBV12-3/TRBV12-4